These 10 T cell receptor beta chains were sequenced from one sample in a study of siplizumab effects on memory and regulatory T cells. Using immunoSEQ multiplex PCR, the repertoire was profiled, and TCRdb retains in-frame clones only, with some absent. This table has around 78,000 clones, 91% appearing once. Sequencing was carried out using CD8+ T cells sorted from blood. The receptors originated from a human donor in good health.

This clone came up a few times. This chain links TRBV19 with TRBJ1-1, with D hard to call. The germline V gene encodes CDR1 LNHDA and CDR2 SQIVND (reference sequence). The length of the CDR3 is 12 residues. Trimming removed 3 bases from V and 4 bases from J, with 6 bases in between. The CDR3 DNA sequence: TGTGCCAGTAGTATGTCTAGCACTGAAGCTTTCTTT. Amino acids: CASSMSSTEAFF.

This CDR3 is CASSPGTSGGWGKWEQFF. CDR3 nucleotides: TGTGCCAGCAGTCCAGGGACTAGCGGGGGGTGGGGTAAATGGGAGCAGTTCTTC. This chain links TRBV27 with TRBJ2-1; TRBD2 matches at 15 bases. CDR1 is MNHEY, CDR2 SMNVEV, per germline (reference sequence). The CDR3 runs to 18 residues. The V segment lost 5 bases and the J segment 10 bases; nucleotides outside the gene matches: 15.

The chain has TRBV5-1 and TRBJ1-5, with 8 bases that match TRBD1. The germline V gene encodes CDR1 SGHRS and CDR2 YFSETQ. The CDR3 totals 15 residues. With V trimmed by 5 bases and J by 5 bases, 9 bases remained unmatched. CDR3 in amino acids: CASRLTQGADQPQHF. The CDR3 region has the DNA TGCGCCAGCAGGTTGACCCAGGGGGCCGATCAGCCCCAGCATTTT.

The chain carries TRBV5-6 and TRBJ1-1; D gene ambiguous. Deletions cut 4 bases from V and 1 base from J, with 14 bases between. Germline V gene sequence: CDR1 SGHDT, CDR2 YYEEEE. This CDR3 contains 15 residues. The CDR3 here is CASSRPTSGNTEAFF. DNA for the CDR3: TGTGCCAGCAGCCGACCGACATCGGGGAACACTGAAGCTTTCTTT.

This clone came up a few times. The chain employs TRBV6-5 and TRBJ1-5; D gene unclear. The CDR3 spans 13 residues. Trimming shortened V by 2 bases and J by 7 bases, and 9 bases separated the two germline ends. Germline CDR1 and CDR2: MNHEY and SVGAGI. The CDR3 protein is CASSYGDSQPQHF. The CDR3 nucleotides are TGTGCCAGCAGTTACGGGGATTCCCAGCCCCAGCATTTT.

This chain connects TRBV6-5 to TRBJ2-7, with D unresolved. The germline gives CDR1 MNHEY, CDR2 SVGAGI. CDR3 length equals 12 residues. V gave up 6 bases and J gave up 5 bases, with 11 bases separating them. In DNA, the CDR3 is TGTGCCAGCAGCCAAATCCCCCACGAGCAGTACTTC. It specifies CASSQIPHEQYF.

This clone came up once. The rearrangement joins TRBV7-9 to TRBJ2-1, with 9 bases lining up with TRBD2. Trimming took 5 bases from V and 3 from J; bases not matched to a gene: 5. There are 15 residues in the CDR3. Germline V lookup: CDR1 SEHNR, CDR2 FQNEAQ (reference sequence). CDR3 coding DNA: TGTGCCAGCAGCCCACGGACTAGCGTCTACAATGAGCAGTTCTTC. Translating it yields CASSPRTSVYNEQFF.

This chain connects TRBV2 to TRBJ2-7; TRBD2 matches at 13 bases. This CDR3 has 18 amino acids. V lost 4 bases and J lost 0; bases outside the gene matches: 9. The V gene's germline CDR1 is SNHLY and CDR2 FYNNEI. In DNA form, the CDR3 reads TGTGCCAGCAGTGCAGGGGGGACTAGCGGGACTCTCTCCTACGAGCAGTACTTC. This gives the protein CASSAGGTSGTLSYEQYF.

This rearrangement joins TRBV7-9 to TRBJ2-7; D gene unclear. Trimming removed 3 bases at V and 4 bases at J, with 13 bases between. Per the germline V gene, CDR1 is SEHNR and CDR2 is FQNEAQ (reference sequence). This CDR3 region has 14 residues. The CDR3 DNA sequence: TGTGCCAGCAGCTTCAATAAGGGTCCATACGAGCAGTACTTC. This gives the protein CASSFNKGPYEQYF.

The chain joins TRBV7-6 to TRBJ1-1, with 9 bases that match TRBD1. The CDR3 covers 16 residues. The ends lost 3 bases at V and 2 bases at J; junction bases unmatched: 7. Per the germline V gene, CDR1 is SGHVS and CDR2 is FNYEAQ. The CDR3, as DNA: TGTGCCAGCAGCTTCTCCAGGGACAGGGACAACACTGAAGCTTTCTTT. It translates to CASSFSRDRDNTEAFF.